The clone carrying this TCR beta chain was seen only a few times. The antigen is unknown. This record comes from a study of beta chain features in type 1 diabetes. Trimming left V 6 bases short and J 6 bases short, with 17 bases between. From germline, CDR1 is MNHNY and CDR2 SVGAGI (reference sequence). This CDR3 is 15 amino acids long. cDNA synthesis used the whole RNA isolate, giving expressed TCRB sequences. The protocol was immunoSEQ multiplex PCR, while the TCRdb copy is restricted to in-frame clones and leaves out a portion. The sample includes tens of thousands of clones, roughly 50% of them seen just once. Study findings and constraints: The study found moderately but significantly shorter TCRB CDR3s in all four CD4+ subsets of Type 1 diabetes patients.

CD4+ cells of the naive, central memory, regulatory and stem cell-like memory types were sorted via CD45RO/CCR7/CD25/CD127/CD95/CD27. Populations isolated by sorting all had purity greater than 95%. The V gene is TRBV6-6, the J gene TRBJ1-4; D is uncertain. The TCR comes from a woman in her thirties or forties with type 1 diabetes. Material for sequencing was Tregs from blood. Here the CDR3 reads CASRHLIPGYEKLFF. CDR3 coding DNA: TGTGCCAGCAGACACCTGATTCCGGGATATGAAAAACTGTTTTTT.